This T cell receptor (beta chain) originates from a study of OX40 agonist ivuxolimab in advanced cancers. The data were produced by immunoSEQ multiplex PCR, yet TCRdb's version contains in-frame clones alone and is incomplete. The sample records almost 80,000 clones, roughly 81% being singletons. Comment on this clone: Its antigen is unidentified.

Study-wide points: Clones of CD4+ and CD8+ blood T cells grew by week 6 at doses of 0.1 to 3.0 mg/kg. What antigens the expanded peripheral T cells recognized was never established. CD8+ T cells were the subset that, on average, had more expanded clones than CD4+.

The sequence was obtained from an adult with an advanced solid tumor such as melanoma, head and neck, liver or kidney cancer. The sample in question was CD4+ or CD8+ T cells sorted from blood, obtained in a trial of the OX40 agonist ivuxolimab.

The CDR3: CATLRGGTNEQFF. The CDR3 DNA is TGTGCCACCCTCCGGGGGGGGACCAATGAGCAGTTCTTC. This chain links TRBV28 with TRBJ2-1; 8 nucleotides line up with TRBD2. Per the germline V gene, CDR1 is MDHEN and CDR2 is SYDVKM. This CDR3 contains 13 residues. V was clipped by 10 bases and J by 6 bases; unmatched bases: 8.